This paragraph reports one TCR beta chain. The sample is drawn from a study of long-term antiretroviral therapy in people with HIV. Running of the v3.0 immunoSEQ assay took place at survey level. This table comes from immunoSEQ multiplex PCR, and its TCRdb copy is limited to in-frame clones, with some not included. The sample yields about 21,000 clones, about 85% seen once. Unmatched junction bases numbered 9, after V lost 0 bases and J lost 0 bases. The germline V gene has CDR1 SGHNT and CDR2 YYREEE (reference sequence). The CDR3 is 19 residues long. V gene TRBV5-4 combines with J gene TRBJ2-6, with 7 bases lining up with TRBD1. The sequence was obtained from a woman aged 45-60 years with HIV. Sequenced material: unsorted PBMCs, taken 1.9 years after starting antiretroviral therapy. CDR3 sequence: CASSLVGRGSPSGANVLTF. The CDR3 nucleotides read TGTGCCAGCAGCTTGGTGGGCAGGGGGAGCCCCTCTGGGGCCAACGTCCTGACTTTC.